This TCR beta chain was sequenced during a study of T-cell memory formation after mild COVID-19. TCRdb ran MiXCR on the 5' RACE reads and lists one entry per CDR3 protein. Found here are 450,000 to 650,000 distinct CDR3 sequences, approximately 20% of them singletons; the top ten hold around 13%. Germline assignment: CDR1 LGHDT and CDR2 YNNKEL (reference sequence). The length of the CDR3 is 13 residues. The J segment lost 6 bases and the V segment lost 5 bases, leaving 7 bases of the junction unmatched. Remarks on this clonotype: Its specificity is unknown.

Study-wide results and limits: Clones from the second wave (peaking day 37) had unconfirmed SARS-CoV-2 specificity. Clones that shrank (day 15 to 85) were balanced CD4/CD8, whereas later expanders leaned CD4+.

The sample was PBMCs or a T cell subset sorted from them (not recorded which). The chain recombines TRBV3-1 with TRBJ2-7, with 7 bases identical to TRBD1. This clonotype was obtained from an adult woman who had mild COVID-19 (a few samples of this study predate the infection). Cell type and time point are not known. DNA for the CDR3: TGTGCCAGCAGCACCTCCAGGGGGACCGAGCAGTACTTC. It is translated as CASSTSRGTEQYF.